A single sample gave rise to the 6 T cell receptor beta chains below, sequenced in a study of response to subunit inactivated influenza vaccine. TCRdb reanalysed the RT-PCR reads using MiXCR and keeps one entry per CDR3 protein. The sample has around 850,000 distinct CDR3 sequences, roughly 20% seen once; the top ten hold roughly a tenth. The input for sequencing was PBMCs from blood, taken roughly 5 days after vaccination. These receptors came from a man over 45 who received an inactivated influenza vaccine.

This clonotype has a handful of counts. The rearrangement links TRBV10-3 to TRBJ1-2, with D maybe TRBD1 (6 bases). The CDR3 is 13 amino acids. The ends were cut back, 9 bases at V and 1 base at J, with 12 bases in the middle. Germline V CDR1 and CDR2: ENHRY, SYGVKD. The CDR3 protein is CAMQGTDNYGYTF. As DNA, the CDR3 is TGTGCCATGCAGGGGACCGATAACTATGGCTACACCTTC.

The chain combines TRBV9 with TRBJ2-5; D may match TRBD1 or TRBD2 (5 bases each). The germline CDR1 and CDR2 sequences are SGDLS and YYNGEE. This CDR3 comprises 15 residues. Trimming removed 0 bases from V and 5 bases from J, with 14 bases in between. The CDR3 region has the DNA TGTGCCAGCAGCGTAGCTGGGGCGAGGGGTGAGACCCAGTACTTC. Its protein product is CASSVAGARGETQYF.

J is TRBJ2-1 and V is TRBV5-1, with TRBD2 identical over 10 bases. Looked up from germline, CDR1 is SGHRS and CDR2 is YFSETQ. The CDR3 is 16 amino acids. Trimming removed 3 bases from V and 5 bases from J; junction bases left unmatched: 8. The CDR3 DNA sequence: TGCGCCAGCAGCTCCATTACTAGCGGGGCGCACAATGAGCAGTTCTTC. Encoded protein: CASSSITSGAHNEQFF.

The chain recombines TRBV6-5 with TRBJ2-3; 9 bases are shared with TRBD2. The CDR3 length is 15 residues. Germline V CDR1 and CDR2: MNHEY, SVGAGI. V shed 1 base and J 4 bases; nucleotides not matched to a gene: 3. CDR3 sequence (DNA): TGTGCCAGCAGTTACTTTGGCGGGGGGGCAGATACGCAGTATTTT. It codes for CASSYFGGGADTQYF.

The table lists this clonotype with a few counts. The V gene is TRBV5-1, the J gene TRBJ2-3; D remains unclear. CDR1 and CDR2 (germline): SGHRS, YFSETQ. V was pared by 0 bases and J by 5 bases, with 13 bases between. CDR3 length: 15 amino acids. The DNA for the CDR3 is TGCGCCAGCAGCTTGGAACAACCGGTTAGAGATACGCAGTATTTT. Its translation is CASSLEQPVRDTQYF.

This clonotype has more than one count but fewer than ten. This chain connects TRBV27 to TRBJ1-1, with D hard to call. CDR1 is MNHEY and CDR2 is SMNVEV in the germline V gene (reference sequence). The germline V and J ends were trimmed by 6 bases and 0 bases, with 14 bases remaining between them. The length of the CDR3 is 15 residues. CDR3 in amino acids: CASRPFSLLNTEAFF. The CDR3 DNA follows: TGTGCCAGCAGACCATTTAGTCTCCTGAACACTGAAGCTTTCTTT.